The next 30 T cell receptor beta chains were all read from a single sample in a study of blood T cell repertoires in COVID-19. Libraries were prepared by immunoSEQ multiplex PCR; TCRdb keeps only in-frame clonotypes and omits some of them. Among some 170,000 clones listed, about 92% were seen once. Material for sequencing was peripheral blood. The source is a woman aged 55-69 years with COVID-19, enrolled during active disease.

This chain links TRBV2 with TRBJ1-4, with D unresolved. Per germline, CDR1 SNHLY and CDR2 FYNNEI. The V gene lost 6 bases and the J gene lost 0 bases, with 8 bases spanning the gap. The CDR3 is 14 amino acids. CDR3 in DNA: TGTGCCAGCAGGGTGCTAGCAACTAATGAAAAACTGTTTTTT. The encoded protein is CASRVLATNEKLFF. Full variable domain (remainder filled in from reference TRBV2 and TRBJ1-4): EPEVTQTPSHQVTQMGQEVILRCVPISNHLYFYWYRQILGQKVEFLVSFYNNEISEKSEIFDDQFSVERPDGSNFTLKIRSTKLEDSAMYFCASRVLATNEKLFFGSGTQLSVL.

For the CDR3, the DNA is TGTGCCAGTAGTCCAACGGGACAGGGGGAAAACACCATATATTTT. Its translation is CASSPTGQGENTIYF. The chain has TRBV19 and TRBJ1-3; 11 bases are a match to TRBD1. There are 15 residues in the CDR3. J was trimmed by 6 bases and V by 5 bases; bases with no gene match: 6. Per germline, CDR1 LNHDA and CDR2 SQIVND (reference sequence).

The chain has TRBV10-3 and TRBJ1-3; no firm D call. V gave up 10 bases and J gave up 0 bases, with 19 bases separating them. The CDR3 is made up of 16 amino acids. Germline V lookup: CDR1 ENHRY, CDR2 SYGVKD. CDR3 nucleotide sequence: TGTGCCACCCTCGGGAAGGCCCTACTCTCTGGAAACACCATATATTTT. Protein product: CATLGKALLSGNTIYF.

V usage is TRBV16 and J usage is TRBJ1-5; D remains ambiguous. Looked up from germline, CDR1 is KGHSY and CDR2 is FQNENV. The V gene lost 5 bases and the J gene lost 11 bases, with 10 bases spanning the gap. The CDR3 has 11 residues. DNA for the CDR3: TGTGCCAGCAGCTCCTTTGAGACCCAGCATTTT. Protein: CASSSFETQHF.

The chain has TRBV4-3 and TRBJ2-3; TRBD2 matches at 10 bases. V was clipped by 4 bases and J by 0 bases; unmatched bases: 1. The CDR3 contains 15 residues. Germline CDR1 LGHNA, CDR2 YSLEER. The CDR3, as DNA: TGCGCCAGCAGCCGGACTAGCGGAAGCACAGATACGCAGTATTTT. Translation: CASSRTSGSTDTQYF.

The V call is TRBV5-4, the J call TRBJ1-2, with D possibly TRBD1 on 5 matching bases. This CDR3 spans 13 amino acids. Germline CDR1 reads SGHNT; CDR2 reads YYREEE (reference sequence). V lost 1 base and J 8 bases, leaving 12 bases between the germline ends. The CDR3 loop reads CASSLTTGGGYTF. The CDR3, as DNA: TGTGCCAGCAGCTTGACGACCGGGGGAGGCTACACCTTC.

V and J are TRBV19 and TRBJ2-7; 10 nucleotides align to TRBD1. Germline CDR1 is LNHDA and CDR2 is SQIVND (reference sequence). The CDR3 is made up of 16 amino acids. V lost 4 bases and J lost 0; bases outside the gene matches: 6. Written as DNA, the CDR3 is TGTGCCAGTAGTACTCAAGGACAGGGGGGCTCCTACGAGCAGTACTTC. It is translated as CASSTQGQGGSYEQYF.

The CDR3 reads CASSSTGGGTF. The CDR3 coding sequence is TGTGCCAGCTCATCCACAGGGGGGGGCACCTTC. This chain joins TRBV18 and TRBJ1-2; 8 bases match TRBD1. The CDR3 extends over 11 amino acids. After removal of 5 bases from V and 13 bases from J, the junction contained 6 bases not matched to a gene. CDR1 KGHSH and CDR2 LQKENI come from the germline V gene.

The chain couples TRBV7-9 to TRBJ1-2; D perhaps matches TRBD1 (6 bases). Trimming took off 2 bases at V and 3 bases at J, with 13 bases between the two ends. This CDR3 is 15 amino acids long. Germline loops: CDR1 SEHNR, CDR2 FQNEAQ (reference sequence). The CDR3 DNA follows: TGTGCCAGCAGCTTAAACAGGGATGTCGACTATGGCTACACCTTC. Its protein product is CASSLNRDVDYGYTF.

This chain uses TRBV19 with TRBJ2-3; 13 nucleotides agree with TRBD2. V shed 3 bases, J shed 3 bases, and the junction held 3 bases outside the gene matches. The CDR3 is made up of 16 amino acids. CDR1 and CDR2 from the germline V gene are LNHDA and SQIVND (reference sequence). The CDR3 protein is CASSMETSGGTDTQYF. Written as DNA, the CDR3 is TGTGCCAGTAGTATGGAGACTAGCGGGGGGACAGATACGCAGTATTTT. Full variable domain (missing parts from reference TRBV19 and TRBJ2-3): DGGITQSPKYLFRKEGQNVTLSCEQNLNHDAMYWYRQDPGQGLRLIYYSQIVNDFQKGDIAEGYSVSREKKESFPLTVTSAQKNPTAFYLCASSMETSGGTDTQYFGPGTRLTVL.

The chain employs TRBV6-6 and TRBJ2-7, with 9 bases aligning to TRBD2. V lost 2 bases, J lost 4 bases, and 6 bases stayed unmatched. CDR3 size: 15 residues. Germline V lookup: CDR1 MNHNY, CDR2 SVGAGI (reference sequence). The CDR3 bases are TGTGCCAGCAGTTACCACCCGGGACTAGCTTACGAGCAGTACTTC. As protein: CASSYHPGLAYEQYF.

The J gene is TRBJ1-3, the V gene TRBV4-3; D is uncertain. CDR3 length: 15 amino acids. Germline-derived CDR1 and CDR2 are LGHNA and YSLEER. Trimming left V 1 base short and J 4 bases short, with 11 bases between. This CDR3 is CASSQGRTAGNTIYF. In DNA, the CDR3 is TGCGCCAGCAGCCAAGGAAGAACTGCAGGAAACACCATATATTTT.

This chain joins TRBV5-5 and TRBJ2-7; TRBD1 might be the D (6 bases). Germline loops: CDR1 SGHKS, CDR2 YYEKEE (reference sequence). Trimming shortened V by 3 bases and J by 3 bases, and 13 bases separated the two germline ends. CDR3 length equals 14 residues. CDR3 sequence reads: CASSSPGQDYEQYF. The CDR3 coding sequence is TGTGCCAGCAGCTCTCCGGGACAAGACTACGAGCAGTACTTC.

A few counts support this clone. J is TRBJ1-6 and V is TRBV9; 7 bases align to TRBD1. V gave up 0 bases and J gave up 5 bases; unmatched junction bases: 2. Germline CDR1 reads SGDLS; CDR2 reads YYNGEE. This CDR3 is 15 amino acids long. The CDR3 protein is CASSVEQGNNSPLHF. The CDR3 DNA sequence: TGTGCCAGCAGCGTAGAACAGGGGAATAATTCACCCCTCCACTTT.

The rearrangement links TRBV4-3 to TRBJ1-6; possible D gene TRBD1, 6 bases. This CDR3 comprises 19 residues. Germline lookup yields CDR1 LGHNA and CDR2 YSLEER. Trimming shortened V by 4 bases and J by 7 bases, and 26 bases separated the two germline ends. The CDR3 region is CASSPLGPDSPGWNSPLHF. CDR3 nucleotide sequence: TGCGCCAGCAGCCCCCTTGGACCGGACAGCCCGGGCTGGAATTCACCCCTCCACTTT.

The chain uses TRBV7-6 and TRBJ2-7; TRBD2 matches at 7 bases. CDR3 size: 16 residues. CDR1 SGHVS and CDR2 FNYEAQ come from the germline V gene. V lost 1 base to trimming and J lost 1 base; unmatched junction nucleotides: 7. As DNA, the CDR3 is TGTGCCAGCAGCTTAGGAACGCGGGGGAGTTCCTACGAGCAGTACTTC. It translates to CASSLGTRGSSYEQYF.

J is TRBJ1-2 and V is TRBV5-8, with D unresolved. The CDR3 is made up of 11 amino acids. CDR1 is SGHTS and CDR2 is YDEGEE in the germline V gene. V dropped 2 bases and J dropped 10 bases, with 9 bases sitting between them. The CDR3 loop reads CASSFTYIYTF. The CDR3 nucleotides read TGTGCCAGCAGCTTTACATATATCTACACCTTC.

V usage is TRBV4-2 and J usage is TRBJ2-7; possible D gene TRBD2, 6 bases. The V end lost 4 bases, the J end lost 5 bases, and 12 bases lay between the germline ends. Germline CDR1 reads LGHNA; CDR2 reads YNFKEQ. This CDR3 comprises 13 residues. CDR3 in amino acids: CASSRTEGDEQYF. CDR3 sequence (DNA): TGTGCCAGCAGCCGGACGGAGGGAGACGAGCAGTACTTC.

The rearrangement uses TRBV5-1 and TRBJ1-1; 7 bases are shared with TRBD1. V lost 3 bases to trimming and J lost 6 bases; unmatched junction nucleotides: 8. The CDR3 totals 14 residues. Germline loops: CDR1 SGHRS, CDR2 YFSETQ. The CDR3 coding sequence is TGCGCCAGCAGCTGGGACAGCTTTTCCCCTGAAGCTTTCTTT. This codes for CASSWDSFSPEAFF.

Only one count was recorded for this clone. The chain is built from TRBV7-2 and TRBJ1-2; 8 nucleotides align to TRBD1. The CDR3 is 17 residues long. From germline, CDR1 is SGHTA and CDR2 FQGNSA. J lost 4 bases, V lost 0 bases, and 10 bases had no gene match. The CDR3 coding sequence is TGTGCCAGCAGCTTAGCAGGTCGGCAGGGGGCCGGCTATGGCTACACCTTC. Its translation is CASSLAGRQGAGYGYTF.

The rearrangement joins TRBV10-3 to TRBJ1-1; 11 nucleotides agree with TRBD1. This CDR3 spans 14 amino acids. Germline loops: CDR1 ENHRY, CDR2 SYGVKD. V lost 3 bases, J lost 10 bases, and 7 bases stayed unmatched. CDR3 loop: CAISDPGQGEVAFF. The CDR3 bases are TGTGCCATCAGTGACCCGGGACAGGGGGAGGTAGCTTTCTTT.

The rearrangement joins TRBV7-9 to TRBJ1-1; 7 bases fit TRBD1. Per the germline V gene, CDR1 is SEHNR and CDR2 is FQNEAQ (reference sequence). Trimming at V came to 5 bases and at J to 3 bases, leaving 6 bases not matched to a gene. The CDR3 sequence is 14 residues long. The CDR3 is CASSDLTGDTEAFF. As DNA, the CDR3 is TGTGCCAGCAGCGACCTAACAGGGGACACTGAAGCTTTCTTT. The full variable domain, with the rest looked up from reference TRBV7-9 and TRBJ1-1, is DTGVSQNPRHKITKRGQNVTFRCDPISEHNRLYWYRQTLGQGPEFLTYFQNEAQLEKSRLLSDRFSAERPKGSFSTLEIQRTEQGDSAMYLCASSDLTGDTEAFFGQGTRLTVV.

This clone was counted a single time. One end of the junction does not line up with germline, which may come from a read error. The V gene is TRBV4-2, the J gene TRBJ2-1; D gene ambiguous. The CDR3 has 16 residues. Germline V gene lookup returns CDR1 LGHNA and CDR2 YNFKEQ. The CDR3 is CASSQEVTPRSNQQFF. For the CDR3, the DNA is TGTGCCAGCAGCCAAGAGGTTACTCCCCGGAGCAATCAGCAGTTCTTC.

This clone is a singleton in its sample. The CDR3 sequence is CASSQGHNNQPQHF. In DNA form, the CDR3 reads TGCGCCAGCAGCCAAGGACATAACAATCAGCCCCAGCATTTT. This chain uses TRBV4-1 with TRBJ1-5, with no clear D. CDR1 is MGHRA, CDR2 YSYEKL, per germline. The CDR3 spans 14 residues. The V gene lost 1 base and the J gene lost 3 bases, with 7 bases spanning the gap.

The chain joins TRBV30 to TRBJ1-4; D is ambiguous. CDR3 length: 13 amino acids. Germline CDR1 GTSNPN, CDR2 SVGIG (reference sequence). With 5 bases removed from V and 2 bases from J, the gap between germline ends came to 9 bases. The CDR3 region has the DNA TGTGCCTGGTTCAGGCAGACTAATGAAAAACTGTTTTTT. This gives the protein CAWFRQTNEKLFF.

V usage is TRBV6-5 and J usage is TRBJ2-5; the match to TRBD2 covers 11 bases. J was trimmed by 5 bases and V by 6 bases; bases with no gene match: 5. The germline V gene has CDR1 MNHEY and CDR2 SVGAGI. This CDR3 contains 14 residues. The CDR3 DNA reads TGTGCCAGCAGCCTAGCGGGGGGCGGGGAGACCCAGTACTTC. It translates to CASSLAGGGETQYF.

V and J are TRBV4-3 and TRBJ1-2, with 8 bases identical to TRBD1. This CDR3 contains 17 residues. The J segment lost 3 bases and the V segment lost 0 bases, leaving 9 bases of the junction unmatched. Germline CDR1 LGHNA, CDR2 YSLEER. The chain's CDR3 is CASSQELRQGAYYGYTF. DNA for the CDR3: TGCGCCAGCAGCCAAGAGTTGAGGCAGGGGGCATACTATGGCTACACCTTC.

The chain carries TRBV6-2 or TRBV6-3 and TRBJ2-7; D is undetermined. Trimming stripped 0 bases from V and 3 bases from J, with 9 bases between. Germline V lookup: CDR1 MNHEY, CDR2 SVGEGT. The CDR3 has 14 amino acids. As DNA, the CDR3 is TGTGCCAGCAGTTACTCGAGATTAAGCTACGAGCAGTACTTC. It yields the protein CASSYSRLSYEQYF.

V and J are TRBV19 and TRBJ2-3, with TRBD2 identical over 7 bases. The J segment lost 5 bases and the V segment lost 7 bases, leaving 9 bases of the junction unmatched. Germline CDR1 reads LNHDA; CDR2 reads SQIVND (reference sequence). The CDR3 sequence is 14 residues long. Here the CDR3 reads CASMGLINGDTQYF. Written as DNA, the CDR3 is TGTGCCAGTATGGGACTAATAAACGGAGATACGCAGTATTTT.

The chain couples TRBV2 to TRBJ1-4; D is undetermined. Trimming pared 2 bases from V and 0 bases from J, leaving 7 bases between. The CDR3 length is 15 residues. The germline V gene has CDR1 SNHLY and CDR2 FYNNEI. DNA for the CDR3: TGTGCCAGCAGTGAAAGCGGGGCAACTAATGAAAAACTGTTTTTT. Amino acids: CASSESGATNEKLFF.